This is a list of T cell receptor beta chains from one sample in a study of blood T cell repertoires in COVID-19. Produced via immunoSEQ multiplex PCR; TCRdb's table is partial and in-frame only. The table lists approximately 320,000 clones, approximately 86% of them singletons. Source material: PBMCs or T cells enriched from blood (not recorded which). The receptors originated from a woman between 18 and 30 years old who had recovered from COVID-19. CDR3s include the opening cysteine and the closing phenylalanine or tryptophan. Fields, in order: V gene, J gene, clone size, D gene, CDR3 protein, CDR3 DNA. A D gene is named only where the DNA matches it firmly. Clone size is shown for a subset of rows, as once, few, many or a class of expanded clone.

TRBV19	TRBJ2-1	.	TRBD2	CASSSPGLAGGPFSEQFF	TGTGCCAGTAGTAGCCCAGGACTAGCGGGAGGGCCTTTCAGCGAGCAGTTCTTC
TRBV28	TRBJ1-1	.	TRBD1	CAIKGQGTLEAFF	TGTGCCATCAAAGGACAGGGGACCCTTGAAGCTTTCTTT
TRBV9	TRBJ2-3	.	TRBD2	CASTPPLAGGLSYTQYF	TGTGCCAGCACCCCCCCCCTGGCGGGAGGACTTTCTTATACGCAGTATTTT
TRBV19	TRBJ2-1	.	TRBD2	CASSGLGPNEQFF	TGTGCCAGTAGTGGACTAGGTCCCAATGAGCAGTTCTTC
TRBV7-9	TRBJ1-1	.	.	CASSLDSGWTEAFF	TGTGCCAGCAGCTTAGATTCAGGGTGGACTGAAGCTTTCTTT
TRBV18	TRBJ1-1	.	TRBD1	CASSPRQGGNTEAFF	TGTGCCAGCTCACCAAGACAGGGCGGGAACACTGAAGCTTTCTTT
TRBV28	TRBJ1-2	.	TRBD1	CASSEPGTGGTYGYTF	TGTGCCAGCAGTGAACCGGGGACAGGGGGAACCTATGGCTACACCTTC
TRBV2	TRBJ1-5	.	.	CASSVLRNSNQPQHF	TGTGCCAGCAGTGTACTTAGAAATAGCAATCAGCCCCAGCATTTT
TRBV20-1	TRBJ2-5	.	TRBD2	CSASQPSGGAGETQYF	TGCAGTGCTAGTCAGCCCAGCGGGGGGGCCGGGGAGACCCAGTACTTC
TRBV28	TRBJ1-4	once	TRBD1	CASSSIQGLKEKLFF	TGTGCCAGCAGTTCCATACAGGGGCTGAAAGAAAAACTGTTTTTT
TRBV28	TRBJ1-2	.	TRBD1	CASSAGGEGYTF	TGTGCCAGCAGCGCAGGGGGCGAGGGCTACACCTTC
TRBV30	TRBJ1-1	.	TRBD1	CAWSPGTGVLGEAFF	TGTGCCTGGAGTCCCGGGACAGGGGTCTTGGGTGAAGCTTTCTTT
TRBV25-1	TRBJ2-7	.	TRBD1	CASRRTGTGIYEQYF	TGTGCCAGCAGGCGAACCGGGACAGGGATTTACGAGCAGTACTTC
TRBV18	TRBJ2-5	.	TRBD1	CASSLGTGQETQYF	TGTGCCAGCTCACTAGGGACAGGCCAAGAGACCCAGTACTTC
TRBV3-1/TRBV3-2	TRBJ2-6	.	.	CASSPLGANVLTF	TGTGCCAGCAGCCCGCTAGGGGCCAACGTCCTGACTTTC
TRBV5-1	TRBJ2-2	once	TRBD1	CASSFGTAITGELFF	TGCGCCAGCAGCTTCGGGACAGCTATCACCGGGGAGCTGTTTTTT
TRBV3-1/TRBV3-2	TRBJ2-5	.	.	CASSQADSGYETQYF	TGTGCCAGCAGCCAAGCAGACTCGGGGTACGAGACCCAGTACTTC
TRBV19	TRBJ1-2	.	TRBD1	CASSEAGDRLHGTF	TGTGCCAGTAGTGAAGCCGGGGACAGGTTACATGGCACCTTC
TRBV28	TRBJ1-2	.	TRBD1	CASTEPRDRGRVYGYTF	TGTGCCAGCACTGAGCCCCGGGACAGGGGGCGCGTCTATGGCTACACCTTC
TRBV6-2/TRBV6-3	TRBJ1-5	.	TRBD1	CASSYRNRGVRQPQHF	TGTGCCAGCAGTTACCGGAACAGGGGTGTGCGGCAGCCCCAGCATTTT
TRBV15	TRBJ2-3	few	TRBD2	CATSAGDSSTDTQYF	TGTGCCACTTCCGCGGGGGACTCCAGCACAGATACGCAGTATTTT
TRBV7-9	TRBJ1-6	.	TRBD1	CASSSVGTGPSPLHF	TGTGCCAGCAGCTCCGTAGGGACAGGACCTTCACCCCTCCACTTT
TRBV5-1	TRBJ1-3	.	TRBD1	CASSLDRGPTGNTIYF	TGCGCCAGCAGCTTGGACAGGGGCCCAACTGGAAACACCATATATTTT
TRBV3-1/TRBV3-2	TRBJ2-3	.	TRBD2	CASSQRAGGTDTQYF	TGTGCCAGCAGCCAGCGGGCGGGAGGTACAGATACGCAGTATTTT
TRBV30	TRBJ2-1	.	.	CAWSPYMDNEQFF	TGTGCCTGGAGTCCCTATATGGACAATGAGCAGTTCTTC
TRBV9	TRBJ2-1	.	.	CASSVVGSSGSYNEQFF	TGTGCCAGCAGCGTAGTGGGCTCCTCGGGGTCCTACAATGAGCAGTTCTTC
TRBV28	TRBJ2-2	.	.	CASTRANTGELFF	TGTGCCAGCACCAGGGCGAACACCGGGGAGCTGTTTTTT
TRBV27	TRBJ2-1	once	TRBD2	CASSLPRGLAGAYSYNEQFF	TGTGCCAGCAGTTTACCCCGCGGGCTAGCGGGAGCGTACTCCTACAATGAGCAGTTCTTC
TRBV7-2	TRBJ1-2	.	.	CASSPSRRYGYTF	TGTGCCAGCAGCCCCTCGCGGCGGTATGGCTACACCTTC
TRBV7-7	TRBJ2-1	.	TRBD2	CASSSGLAGGFEQFF	TGTGCCAGCAGTTCGGGACTAGCGGGGGGGTTTGAGCAGTTCTTC
TRBV30	TRBJ1-1	.	.	CAWMKPEAFF	TGTGCCTGGATGAAGCCTGAAGCTTTCTTT
TRBV7-3	TRBJ2-1	.	.	CASSLREGGKWNEQFF	TGTGCCAGCAGCTTAAGGGAAGGGGGTAAGTGGAATGAGCAGTTCTTC
TRBV28	TRBJ1-5	.	TRBD1	CASSLHTGGDSNQPQHF	TGTGCCAGCAGTTTACACACAGGGGGAGATAGCAATCAGCCCCAGCATTTT
TRBV20-1	TRBJ2-5	once	.	CSAMMRETQYF	TGCAGTGCTATGATGAGGGAGACCCAGTACTTC
TRBV2	TRBJ2-1	once	TRBD2	CASSEAGLAGGYNEQFF	TGTGCCAGCAGTGAAGCGGGACTAGCGGGGGGTTACAATGAGCAGTTCTTC
TRBV19	TRBJ1-1	once	TRBD1	CASSIHRGNTEAFF	TGTGCCAGTAGTATTCACAGGGGGAACACTGAAGCTTTCTTT
TRBV6-4	TRBJ2-1	.	.	CASSLFTGSYNEQFF	TGTGCCAGCAGCCTTTTTACCGGGTCTTACAATGAGCAGTTCTTC
TRBV19	TRBJ1-1	.	.	CASSIGGGANTEAFF	TGTGCCAGTAGTATCGGCGGGGGGGCGAACACTGAAGCTTTCTTT
TRBV6-5	TRBJ2-1	.	TRBD1	CASSYSPGQGYNEQFF	TGTGCCAGCAGTTACTCGCCGGGACAGGGATACAATGAGCAGTTCTTC
TRBV10-3	TRBJ1-3	.	TRBD1	CASVGQISGNTIYF	TGTGCCAGTGTGGGACAGATCTCTGGAAACACCATATATTTT
TRBV5-4	TRBJ2-1	.	TRBD1	CAYKRGDRDHNEQFF	TGTGCCTACAAAAGGGGGGACAGGGACCACAATGAGCAGTTCTTC
TRBV7-9	TRBJ1-1	.	.	CASSLDRDTEAFF	TGTGCCAGCAGCTTAGACCGGGACACTGAAGCTTTCTTT
TRBV7-8	TRBJ1-2	.	.	CASSLVGGGGPFGYTF	TGTGCCAGCAGCTTAGTTGGCGGGGGCGGGCCCTTTGGCTACACCTTC
TRBV28	TRBJ2-3	.	.	CASSFPGRDTQYF	TGTGCCAGCAGTTTCCCAGGCCGCGATACGCAGTATTTT
TRBV7-9	TRBJ1-5	.	.	CASSLDGSQPQHF	TGTGCCAGCAGCTTAGACGGGAGTCAGCCCCAGCATTTT